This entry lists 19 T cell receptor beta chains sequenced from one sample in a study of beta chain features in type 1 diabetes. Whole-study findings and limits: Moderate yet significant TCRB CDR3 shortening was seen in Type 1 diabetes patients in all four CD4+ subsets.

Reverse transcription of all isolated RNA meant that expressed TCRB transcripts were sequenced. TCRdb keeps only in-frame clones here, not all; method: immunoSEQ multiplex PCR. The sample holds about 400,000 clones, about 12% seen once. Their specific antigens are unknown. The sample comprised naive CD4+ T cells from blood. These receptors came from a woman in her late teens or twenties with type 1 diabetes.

In nucleotides, the CDR3 is TGTGCCAGCAGCGTAGTTGGGGGGGGACAGGGGGCGATGAACTATGGCTACACCTTC. Its protein product is CASSVVGGGQGAMNYGYTF. V usage is TRBV9 and J usage is TRBJ1-2, with TRBD1 identical over 12 bases. J was trimmed by 2 bases and V by 0 bases; bases with no gene match: 11. This CDR3 contains 19 residues. The germline gives CDR1 SGDLS, CDR2 YYNGEE. The full variable domain, its missing parts supplied by reference TRBV9 and TRBJ1-2, is DSGVTQTPKHLITATGQRVTLRCSPRSGDLSVYWYQQSLDQGLQFLIQYYNGEERAKGNILERFSAQQFPDLHSELNLSSLELGDSALYFCASSVVGGGQGAMNYGYTFGSGTRLTVV.

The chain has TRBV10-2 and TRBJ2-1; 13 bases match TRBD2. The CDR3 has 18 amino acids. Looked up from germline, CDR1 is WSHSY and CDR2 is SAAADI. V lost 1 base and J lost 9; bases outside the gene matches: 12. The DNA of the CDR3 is TGCGCCAGCAGTGAGTATTGGACTAGCGGGAGTCGGCTGGGTGAGCAGTTCTTC. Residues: CASSEYWTSGSRLGEQFF.

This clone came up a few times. CDR3 DNA sequence: TGTGCCACCAGGGGGACACTGAGAGAGGGCAATGAGCAGTTCTTC. Its protein product is CATRGTLREGNEQFF. The chain joins TRBV15 to TRBJ2-1, with a tentative D call TRBD1 (6 bases). CDR1 is LNHNV, CDR2 YYDKDF, per germline (reference sequence). The V gene lost 6 bases and the J gene lost 6 bases, with 18 bases spanning the gap. The CDR3 length is 15 residues.

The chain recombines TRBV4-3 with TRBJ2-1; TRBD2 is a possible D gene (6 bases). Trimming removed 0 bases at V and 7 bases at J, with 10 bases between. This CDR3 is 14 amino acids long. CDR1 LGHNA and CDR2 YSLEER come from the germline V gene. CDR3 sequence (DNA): TGCGCCAGCAGCCAAGATGGGGACTTGAATGAGCAGTTCTTC. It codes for CASSQDGDLNEQFF.

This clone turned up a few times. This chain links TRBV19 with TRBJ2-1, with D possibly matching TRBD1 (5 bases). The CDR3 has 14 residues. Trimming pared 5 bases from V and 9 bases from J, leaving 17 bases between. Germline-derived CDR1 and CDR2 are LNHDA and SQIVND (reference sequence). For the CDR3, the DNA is TGTGCCAGTAGTCTTTTGACCGTGGGGCCTGAGCAGTTCTTC. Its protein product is CASSLLTVGPEQFF.

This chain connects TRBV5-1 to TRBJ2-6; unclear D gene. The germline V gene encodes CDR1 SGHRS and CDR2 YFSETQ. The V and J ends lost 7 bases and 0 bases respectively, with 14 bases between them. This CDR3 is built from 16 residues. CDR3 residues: CASQTGTSSGANVLTF. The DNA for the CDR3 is TGCGCCAGCCAAACGGGTACCAGCTCTGGGGCCAACGTCCTGACTTTC. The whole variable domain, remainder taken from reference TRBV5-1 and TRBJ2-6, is KAGVTQTPRYLIKTRGQQVTLSCSPISGHRSVSWYQQTPGQGLQFLFEYFSETQRNKGNFPGRFSGRQFSNSRSEMNVSTLELGDSALYLCASQTGTSSGANVLTFGAGSRLTVL.

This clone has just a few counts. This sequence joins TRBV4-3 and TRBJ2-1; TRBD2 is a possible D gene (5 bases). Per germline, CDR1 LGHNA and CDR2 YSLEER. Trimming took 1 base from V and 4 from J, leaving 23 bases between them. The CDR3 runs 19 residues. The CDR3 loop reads CASSQGQAASGSLYNEQFF. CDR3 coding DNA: TGCGCCAGCAGCCAAGGCCAAGCCGCGAGCGGCTCCCTATACAATGAGCAGTTCTTC.

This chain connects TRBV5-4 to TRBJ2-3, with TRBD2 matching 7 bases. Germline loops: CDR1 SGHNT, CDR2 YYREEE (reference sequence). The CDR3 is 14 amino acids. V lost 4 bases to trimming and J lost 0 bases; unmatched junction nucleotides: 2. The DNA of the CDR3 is TGTGCCAGCAGCGGGGGGGTTAGCACAGATACGCAGTATTTT. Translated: CASSGGVSTDTQYF.

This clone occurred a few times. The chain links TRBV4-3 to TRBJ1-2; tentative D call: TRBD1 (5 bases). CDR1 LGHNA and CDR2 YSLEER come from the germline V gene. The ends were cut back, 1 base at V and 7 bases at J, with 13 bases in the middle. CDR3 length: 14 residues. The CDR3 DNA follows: TGCGCCAGCAGCCAAGTTCTGGCGGGGGGTGGCTACACCTTC. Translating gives CASSQVLAGGGYTF.

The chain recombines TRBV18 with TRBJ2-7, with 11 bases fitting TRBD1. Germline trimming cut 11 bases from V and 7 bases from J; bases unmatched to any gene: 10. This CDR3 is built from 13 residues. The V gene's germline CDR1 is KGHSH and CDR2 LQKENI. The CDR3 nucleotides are TGTGCCGGCCGTCCGGGACAGGGGGAAGAGCAGTACTTC. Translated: CAGRPGQGEEQYF.

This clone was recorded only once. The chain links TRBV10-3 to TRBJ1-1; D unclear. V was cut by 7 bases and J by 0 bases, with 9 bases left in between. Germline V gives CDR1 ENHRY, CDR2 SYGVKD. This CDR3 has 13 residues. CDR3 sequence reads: CAINQNMNTEAFF. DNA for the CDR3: TGTGCCATCAACCAGAACATGAACACTGAAGCTTTCTTT.

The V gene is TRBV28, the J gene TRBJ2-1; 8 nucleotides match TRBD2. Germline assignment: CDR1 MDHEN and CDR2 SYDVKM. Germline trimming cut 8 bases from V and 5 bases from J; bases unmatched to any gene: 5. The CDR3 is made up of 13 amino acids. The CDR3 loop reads CASGSGMNNEQFF. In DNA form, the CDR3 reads TGTGCCAGCGGTAGCGGGATGAACAATGAGCAGTTCTTC.

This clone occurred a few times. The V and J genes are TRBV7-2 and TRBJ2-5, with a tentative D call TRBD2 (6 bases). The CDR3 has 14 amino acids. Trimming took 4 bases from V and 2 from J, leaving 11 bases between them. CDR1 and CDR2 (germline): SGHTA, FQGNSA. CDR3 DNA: TGTGCCAGCAGCTCACCGGGACTGCAAGAGACCCAGTACTTC. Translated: CASSSPGLQETQYF.

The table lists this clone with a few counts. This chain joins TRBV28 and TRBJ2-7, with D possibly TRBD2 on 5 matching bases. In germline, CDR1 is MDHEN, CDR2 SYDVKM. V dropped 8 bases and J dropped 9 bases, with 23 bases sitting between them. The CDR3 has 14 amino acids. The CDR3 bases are TGTGCCAGCTGTGGGATTACCCTAGTGAGGGTGCAGTACTTC. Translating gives CASCGITLVRVQYF.

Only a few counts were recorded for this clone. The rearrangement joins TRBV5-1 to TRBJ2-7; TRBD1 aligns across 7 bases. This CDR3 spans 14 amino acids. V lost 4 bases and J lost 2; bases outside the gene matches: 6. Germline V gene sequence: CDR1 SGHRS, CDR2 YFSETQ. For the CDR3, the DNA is TGCGCCAGCAGCCCACAGACAGGGCCCTACGAGCAGTACTTC. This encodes CASSPQTGPYEQYF.

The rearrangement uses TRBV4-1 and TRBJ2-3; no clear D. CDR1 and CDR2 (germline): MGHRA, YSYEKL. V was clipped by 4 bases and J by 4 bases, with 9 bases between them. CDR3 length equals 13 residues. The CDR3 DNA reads TGCGCCAGCAGCCCTGTCGTGTCAGATACGCAGTATTTT. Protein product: CASSPVVSDTQYF.

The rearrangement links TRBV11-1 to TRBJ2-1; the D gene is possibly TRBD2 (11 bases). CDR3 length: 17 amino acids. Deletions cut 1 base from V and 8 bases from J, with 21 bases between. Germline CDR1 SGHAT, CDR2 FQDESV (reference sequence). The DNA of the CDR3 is TGTGCCAGCAGCTTAGGGGTGACTAGCGGGACAGGGGATGAGCAGTTCTTC. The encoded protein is CASSLGVTSGTGDEQFF.

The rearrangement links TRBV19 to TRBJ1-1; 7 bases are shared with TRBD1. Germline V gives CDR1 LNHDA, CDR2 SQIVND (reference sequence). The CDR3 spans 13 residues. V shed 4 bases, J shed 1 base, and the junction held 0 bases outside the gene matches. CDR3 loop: CASSRTGNTEAFF. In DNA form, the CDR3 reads TGTGCCAGTAGTAGGACAGGGAACACTGAAGCTTTCTTT.

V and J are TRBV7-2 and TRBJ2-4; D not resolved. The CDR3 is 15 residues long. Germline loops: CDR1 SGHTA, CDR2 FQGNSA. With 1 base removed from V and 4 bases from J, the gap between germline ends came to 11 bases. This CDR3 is CASSLVGARKNIQYF. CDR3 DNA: TGTGCCAGCAGCTTAGTAGGAGCCAGAAAAAACATTCAGTACTTC.